The sequence of this T cell receptor beta chain was determined in a study of cytomegalovirus exposure and HLA in healthy donors. CDR1 and CDR2 from the germline V gene are LNHDA and SQIVND (reference sequence). There are 14 residues in the CDR3. V shed 1 base and J shed 5 bases, with 10 bases lying between them. The PCR employed 60 Vbeta primers together with 13 Jbeta primers. Method: immunoSEQ multiplex PCR; TCRdb's copy keeps in-frame clones and lacks some. The repertoire holds about 100,000 clones, with about 72% as singletons. The sequencing sample was made of PBMCs. This TCR came from a woman aged 55-70 years in good health and CMV-seropositive. V gene TRBV19 combines with J gene TRBJ2-3, with D perhaps matching TRBD2 (5 bases). CDR3 loop: CASSIGTSLDTQYF. In DNA form, the CDR3 reads TGTGCCAGTAGTATAGGTACTAGTCTAGATACGCAGTATTTT. The variable domain in full, completed from reference TRBV19 and TRBJ2-3, reads DGGITQSPKYLFRKEGQNVTLSCEQNLNHDAMYWYRQDPGQGLRLIYYSQIVNDFQKGDIAEGYSVSREKKESFPLTVTSAQKNPTAFYLCASSIGTSLDTQYFGPGTRLTVL.